The clone carrying this T cell receptor (beta chain) was counted ten times or more. The antigen remains unidentified. The sample originates from a study of T cells in Graves' hyperthyroidism and ophthalmopathy. Clinical symptoms, serum thyroxine, TRAb, thyroid ultrasound and orbital computed tomography established diagnosis. Drawn at first hyperthyroidism diagnosis, the blood sample preceded any ophthalmopathy symptoms. Study-wide findings and caveats: Model-based prediction identified ophthalmopathy a median 6.5 months prior to its onset.

Amplified TCR beta CDR3 regions came from RNA transcripts. The HTBI set primed first-round TCR CDR3 RT-PCR. TCRdb ran MiXCR on the multiplex PCR reads and lists one entry per CDR3 protein. The repertoire holds around 380,000 distinct CDR3 sequences, about 13% seen once, with less than 25% in the top ten. This CDR3 has 14 amino acids. Germline lookup yields CDR1 LNHNV and CDR2 YYDKDF (reference sequence). V was pared by 3 bases and J by 3 bases, with 0 bases of the junction left unmatched. The chain joins TRBV15 to TRBJ2-2; TRBD2 agrees at 8 bases. Sequenced input: blood. This sequence originates from a man aged 25-40 years with Graves' hyperthyroidism that later progressed to Graves' ophthalmopathy. In nucleotides, the CDR3 is TGTGCCACCAGCAGCGGGGGGGACACCGGGGAGCTGTTTTTT. It encodes CATSSGGDTGELFF. Full variable domain (rest looked up from reference TRBV15 and TRBJ2-2): DAMVIQNPRYQVTQFGKPVTLSCSQTLNHNVMYWYQQKSSQAPKLLFHYYDKDFNNEADTPDNFQSRRPNTSFCFLDIRSPGLGDTAMYLCATSSGGDTGELFFGEGSRLTVL.